The clone carrying this T cell receptor beta chain showed up just a few times. Its matching antigen is unknown. The data were obtained in a study of post-analysis software for immune sequencing data. Study-wide context: The courses of disease that were included comprised relapsing-remitting, secondary progressive and progressive-relapsing multiple sclerosis.

This CDR3 has 13 amino acids. CDR1 is WSHSY, CDR2 SAAADI, per germline. The germline V and J ends were trimmed by 11 bases and 0 bases, with 11 bases remaining between them. Incorporated into the TCR beta cDNA libraries were unique molecular identifiers, which served to reduce PCR and sequencing biases. Approximately 450,000 cDNA molecules were recovered from an input of about 1 to 10 million T cells. MiXCR, run by TCRdb on the PCR reads, gives a single entry per CDR3 protein. This sample has 350,000 to 450,000 distinct CDR3 sequences, with 30% to 45% found just once. The study, taken as a whole, reports: Strong co-clustering by F measure was seen for same-batch samples. Patients carried roughly 5 TRBV segments more frequently than controls did, and TRBV5-6, TRBV5-1 and TRBV20-1 were among them.

The sample taken for sequencing was blood. V is TRBV10-2 and J is TRBJ1-5, with unresolved D. The sequence was obtained from a girl aged 2-10 years with multiple sclerosis. The chain's CDR3 is CALRAPSNQPQHF. CDR3 sequence (DNA): TGCGCCCTCCGGGCCCCTAGCAATCAGCCCCAGCATTTT.